This TCR beta chain was captured in a study of breast tumors, draining lymph nodes, adjacent tissues listed by TCRdb under 2016. Notes on the research overall: Breast cancer patients provided tumor, adjacent nontumor tissue and axillary lymph nodes, and the study compared the TCR beta repertoires across these three sources. The study was designed to assess the relationships and possible T-cell exchange between tumor, surrounding tissue and draining lymph node repertoires in human breast cancer. Results and caveats for the whole study, not just this receptor: Rather than being directly demonstrated, the conclusion that tumor T cells originate in lymph nodes was presented as consistent with a hypothesis. Tumor and nontumor tissue repertoires were significantly more similar in luminal-like than in basal-like breast cancer. T-cell repertoire diversity in tumors was found to be lower than in lymph nodes but higher than in nontumor tissue, and preferential V and J gene usage was observed. The data were judged consistent with most tumor T cells deriving from the lymph node and then expanding within tumor tissue.

This clonotype was observed a handful of times. There is no known antigen for this receptor. No quality values exist for individual bases; no much larger clone is one base distant. Lymph node samples came from the axillary draining lymph nodes of breast cancer patients. TCRdb lists the instrument as Illumina HiSeq 2000. Multiplex PCR amplification was used to build the TCR beta chain libraries. The amplified TCR beta chain products were analyzed by high-throughput sequencing. TCRdb ran its own pipeline on the public reads, namely fastp trimming at Q25 and MiXCR clone calling, and kept in-frame beta chains. Identical CDR3 proteins give one entry, which carries the most common genes and DNA. Recorded for this sample are more than 250,000 distinct CDR3 sequences; around 31% of them occurred a single time. The ten largest clones take up under 1.2% of the sample. From its cysteine to its phenylalanine, the CDR3 spans 15 amino acids. Kept here is only the CDR3 DNA, which spans 45 bases and is read in frame from base 1. The germline V gene encodes CDR1 LGHNA and CDR2 YSLEER. At the junction V is shortened by 0 bases and J by 7 bases, with 15 bases in between.

The sequencing input was axillary lymph node tissue. This TCR was recovered from a female donor with breast cancer. Some clones in this sample may be carry-over from other donors' samples. The chain is made from TRBV4-3 and TRBJ1-1; TRBD1 might be the D gene, on 6 matching bases. Here is the DNA: TGCGCCAGCAGCCAAGAGGGAGGGGGGCCGGGTGAAGCTTTCTTT. This is translated as CASSQEGGGPGEAFF.